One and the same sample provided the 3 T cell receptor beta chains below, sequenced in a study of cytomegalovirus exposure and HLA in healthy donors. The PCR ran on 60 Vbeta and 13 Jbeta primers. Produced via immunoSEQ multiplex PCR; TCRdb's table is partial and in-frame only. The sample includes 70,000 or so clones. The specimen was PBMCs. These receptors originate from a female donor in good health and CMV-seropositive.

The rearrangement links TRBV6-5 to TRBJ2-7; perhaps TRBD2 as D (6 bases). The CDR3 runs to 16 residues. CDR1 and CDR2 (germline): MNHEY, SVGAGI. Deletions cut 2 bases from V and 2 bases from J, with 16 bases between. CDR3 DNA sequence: TGTGCCAGCAGTTACGGCGGGGACGGGAGCGCCTACGAGCAGTACTTC. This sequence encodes CASSYGGDGSAYEQYF.

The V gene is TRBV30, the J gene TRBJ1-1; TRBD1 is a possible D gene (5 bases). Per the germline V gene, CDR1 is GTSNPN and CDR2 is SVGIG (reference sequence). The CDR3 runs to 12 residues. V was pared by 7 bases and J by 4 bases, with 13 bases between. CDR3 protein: CASSGGVTEAFF. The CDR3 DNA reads TGTGCCTCCTCGGGGGGAGTCACTGAAGCTTTCTTT.

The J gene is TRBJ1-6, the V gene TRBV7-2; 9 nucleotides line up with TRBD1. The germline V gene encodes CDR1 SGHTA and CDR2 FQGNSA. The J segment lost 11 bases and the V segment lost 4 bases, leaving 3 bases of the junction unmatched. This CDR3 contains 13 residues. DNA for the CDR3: TGTGCCAGCAGCTCCGACAGGGGGACACCCCTCCACTTT. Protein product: CASSSDRGTPLHF.